Included here is one TCR beta chain sequence, with context. Sequencing was performed with immunoSEQ multiplex PCR; in TCRdb, only in-frame clones are kept and a portion is missing. The table lists 150,000 to 200,000 clones, roughly nine tenths of them singletons. This specimen belongs to a study of control samples from healthy donors and cancer patients. CDR3 length: 14 amino acids. The germline V gene has CDR1 SNHLY and CDR2 FYNNEI. Trimming shortened V by 2 bases and J by 4 bases, and 11 bases separated the two germline ends. The sequence was collected from a woman in her twenties or thirties in good health. The sequencing sample was made of blood. V and J are TRBV2 and TRBJ1-2; D is perhaps TRBD1 (5 bases). In DNA form, the CDR3 reads TGTGCCAGCAGTGAAAAGCAGGGACCCTATGGCTACACCTTC. This translates into CASSEKQGPYGYTF.